The 12 T cell receptor beta chains given below trace back to one sample, sequenced in a study of shared clonotypes between healthy human individuals. Assay: immunoSEQ multiplex PCR; the TCRdb copy retains only in-frame clones and omits some. The sample consists of hundreds of thousands of clones, about 80% of them appearing once. Sequences were obtained from memory CD4+ T cells sorted from blood. Regarding subset: CD45RA-negative fraction. The receptor set was obtained from a woman aged 25 to 45 in good health.

Worth noting for this clone: Other DNA sequences from this sample encode an identical CDR3 as well. The chain couples TRBV6-1 to TRBJ2-7; D is undetermined. Germline loops: CDR1 MNHNS, CDR2 SASEGT. The CDR3 contains 13 residues. Trimming cost V 4 bases and J 0 bases, with 7 bases left between them. CDR3 DNA: TGTGCCAGCAGTGGCACAGTCTCCTACGAGCAGTACTTC. Translated: CASSGTVSYEQYF.

The chain uses TRBV2 and TRBJ1-1, with D uncertain. Germline CDR1 reads SNHLY; CDR2 reads FYNNEI. V was shortened by 4 bases and J by 4 bases, with 16 bases between the two germline ends. There are 15 residues in the CDR3. The CDR3: CASSALTSDITEAFF. The DNA for the CDR3 is TGTGCCAGCAGTGCCCTGACATCAGATATCACTGAAGCTTTCTTT.

The chain combines TRBV6-1 with TRBJ1-2; no reliable D call. The V end was cut by 6 bases, the J end by 4 bases, with 15 bases between. Germline V lookup: CDR1 MNHNS, CDR2 SASEGT. This CDR3 has 14 residues. CDR3 amino acids: CASRPTSTRYGYTF. CDR3 coding DNA: TGTGCCAGCAGACCGACAAGCACCCGCTATGGCTACACCTTC.

This clone was seen repeatedly, ten times or more. The chain carries TRBV30 and TRBJ1-4; 9 nucleotides match TRBD1. This CDR3 spans 15 amino acids. V trimming: 5 bases; J trimming: 0 bases; junction bases outside the gene matches: 4. Germline V gene sequence: CDR1 GTSNPN, CDR2 SVGIG (reference sequence). The CDR3 DNA sequence: TGTGCCTGGGGACAGGGGTCTGCAACTAATGAAAAACTGTTTTTT. Translation: CAWGQGSATNEKLFF. Supplemented by reference TRBV30 and TRBJ1-4, the full variable domain reads SQTIHQWPATLVQPVGSPLSLECTVEGTSNPNLYWYRQAAGRGLQLLFYSVGIGQISSEVPQNLSASRPQDRQFILSSKKLLLSDSGFYLCAWGQGSATNEKLFFGSGTQLSVL.

This chain links TRBV10-3 with TRBJ2-7, with D uncertain. CDR3 length: 12 residues. Trimming removed 2 bases from V and 3 bases from J, with 5 bases in between. CDR1 is ENHRY and CDR2 is SYGVKD in the germline V gene. CDR3 DNA sequence: TGTGCCATCAGTGAGGAGGACTACGAGCAGTACTTC. This sequence encodes CAISEEDYEQYF.

The gene calls are TRBV28 and TRBJ2-7; 15 positions match TRBD2. CDR3 size: 19 residues. Germline V gene sequence: CDR1 MDHEN, CDR2 SYDVKM. V lost 2 bases and J lost 0; bases outside the gene matches: 8. The CDR3: CASSLRLGLAGGYSYEQYF. CDR3 nucleotide sequence: TGTGCCAGCAGTTTACGTCTGGGACTAGCGGGAGGCTACTCCTACGAGCAGTACTTC.

The sample holds one count of this clone. V is TRBV18 and J is TRBJ2-5; TRBD1 might be the D (6 bases). Trimming cost V 3 bases and J 3 bases, with 8 bases left between them. The CDR3 sequence is 13 residues long. Germline V gene data show CDR1 as KGHSH and CDR2 as LQKENI. The CDR3 DNA sequence: TGTGCCAGCTCACCGGGACACGAAGAGACCCAGTACTTC. This gives the protein CASSPGHEETQYF.

The chain has TRBV28 and TRBJ2-5, with 8 bases identical to TRBD1. V trimming: 3 bases; J trimming: 2 bases; junction bases outside the gene matches: 2. CDR1 and CDR2 from the germline V gene are MDHEN and SYDVKM. The CDR3 runs 14 residues. The DNA of the CDR3 is TGTGCCAGCAGTTTCCGGGACAGGCAAGAGACCCAGTACTTC. Translation gives CASSFRDRQETQYF.

The chain recombines TRBV2 with TRBJ1-1; no clear D gene. The CDR3 has 12 residues. Trimming left V 8 bases short and J 4 bases short, with 11 bases between. Germline CDR1 is SNHLY and CDR2 is FYNNEI. The CDR3 sequence is CASARVGTEAFF. CDR3 in DNA: TGTGCCAGCGCGCGGGTCGGCACTGAAGCTTTCTTT.

The chain has TRBV4-1 and TRBJ1-1, with D perhaps matching TRBD1 (5 bases). Germline CDR1 MGHRA, CDR2 YSYEKL. Trimming shortened V by 1 base and J by 1 base, and 7 bases separated the two germline ends. The CDR3 extends over 14 amino acids. CDR3 DNA: TGCGCCAGCAGCCAAGTTCAGGGGAACACTGAAGCTTTCTTT. The encoded protein is CASSQVQGNTEAFF.

V and J are TRBV11-3 and TRBJ2-1; tentatively, D is TRBD2 (6 bases). Per germline, CDR1 SGHNT and CDR2 YENEEA. The germline V and J ends were trimmed by 1 base and 8 bases, with 12 bases remaining between them. The CDR3 covers 14 residues. Here the CDR3 DNA reads TGTGCCAGCAGCTTAGGACTAGATAGGCATGAGCAGTTCTTC. Protein sequence: CASSLGLDRHEQFF.

The rearrangement links TRBV2 to TRBJ1-5, with D unclear. The CDR3 is 14 amino acids. Germline V lookup: CDR1 SNHLY, CDR2 FYNNEI. Trimming removed 2 bases from V and 6 bases from J, with 11 bases in between. The CDR3 DNA follows: TGTGCCAGCAGTGAATTTAACCTGGGTCAGCCCCAGCATTTT. Protein sequence: CASSEFNLGQPQHF.